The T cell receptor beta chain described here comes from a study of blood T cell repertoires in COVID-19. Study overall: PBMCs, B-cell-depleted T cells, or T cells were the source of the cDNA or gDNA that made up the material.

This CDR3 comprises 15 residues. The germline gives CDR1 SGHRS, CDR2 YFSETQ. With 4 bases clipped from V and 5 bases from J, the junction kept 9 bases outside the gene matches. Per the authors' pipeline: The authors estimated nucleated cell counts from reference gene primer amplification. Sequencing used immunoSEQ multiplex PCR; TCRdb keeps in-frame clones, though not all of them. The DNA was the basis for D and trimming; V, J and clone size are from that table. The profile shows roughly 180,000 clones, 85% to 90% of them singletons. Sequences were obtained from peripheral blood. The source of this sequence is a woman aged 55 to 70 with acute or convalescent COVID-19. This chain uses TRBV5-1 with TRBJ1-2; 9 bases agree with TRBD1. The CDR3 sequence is CASSPTGGEQYGYTF. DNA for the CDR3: TGCGCCAGCAGCCCCACAGGGGGCGAACAATATGGCTACACCTTC.